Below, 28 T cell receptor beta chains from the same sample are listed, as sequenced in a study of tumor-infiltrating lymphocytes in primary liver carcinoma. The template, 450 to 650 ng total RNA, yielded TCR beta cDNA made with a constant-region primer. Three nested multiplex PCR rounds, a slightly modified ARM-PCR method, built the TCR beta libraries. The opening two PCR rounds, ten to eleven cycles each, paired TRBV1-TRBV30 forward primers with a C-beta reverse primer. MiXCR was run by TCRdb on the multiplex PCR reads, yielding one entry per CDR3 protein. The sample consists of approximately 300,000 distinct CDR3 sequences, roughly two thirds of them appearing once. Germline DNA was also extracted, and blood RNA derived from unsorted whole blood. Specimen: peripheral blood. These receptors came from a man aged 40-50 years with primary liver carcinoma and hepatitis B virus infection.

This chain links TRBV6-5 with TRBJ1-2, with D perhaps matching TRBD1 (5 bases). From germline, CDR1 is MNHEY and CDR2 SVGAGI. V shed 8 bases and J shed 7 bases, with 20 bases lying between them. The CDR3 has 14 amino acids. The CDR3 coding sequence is TGTGCCAGCGGACCCCCCGGGGACTCGAGTGGCTACACCTTC. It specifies CASGPPGDSSGYTF.

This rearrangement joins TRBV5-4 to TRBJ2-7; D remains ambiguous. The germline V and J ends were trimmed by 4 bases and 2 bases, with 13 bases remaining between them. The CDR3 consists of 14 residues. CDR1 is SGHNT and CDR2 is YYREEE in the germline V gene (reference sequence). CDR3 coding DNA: TGTGCCAGCAGCCTGTCGGCCGATACCTACGAGCAGTACTTC. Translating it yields CASSLSADTYEQYF.

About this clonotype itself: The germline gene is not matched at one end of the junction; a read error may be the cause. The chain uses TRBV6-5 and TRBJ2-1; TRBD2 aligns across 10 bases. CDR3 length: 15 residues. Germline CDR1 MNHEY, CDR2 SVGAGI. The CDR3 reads CASSYGAGGPSEQLF. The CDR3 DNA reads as TGTGCCAGCAGTTACGGAGCGGGAGGGCCAAGTGAGCAGTTATTC.

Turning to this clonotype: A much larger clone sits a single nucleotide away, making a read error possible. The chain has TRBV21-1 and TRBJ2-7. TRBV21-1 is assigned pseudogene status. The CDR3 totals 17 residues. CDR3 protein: CASSKALHVHLSYEQYF. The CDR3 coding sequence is TGTGCCAGCAGCAAAGCGCTGCATGTTCACCTCTCCTACGAGCAGTACTTC.

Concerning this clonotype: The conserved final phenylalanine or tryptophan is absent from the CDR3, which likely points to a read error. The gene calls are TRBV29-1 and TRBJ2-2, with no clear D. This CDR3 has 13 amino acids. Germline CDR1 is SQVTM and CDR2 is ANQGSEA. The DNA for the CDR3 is TGCAGCGTTGATTCATCGAACACCAGGGAGCTGTTTTTG. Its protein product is CSVDSSNTRELFL.

Here the CDR3 DNA reads TGTGCCAGCAGCTTAACGTCGGGGAGCGAGCAGTACTTC. Protein product: CASSLTSGSEQYF. The chain links TRBV7-2 to TRBJ2-7, with a tentative D call TRBD2 (5 bases). Germline loops: CDR1 SGHTA, CDR2 FQGNSA. With 2 bases removed from V and 6 bases from J, the gap between germline ends came to 11 bases. This CDR3 is built from 13 residues.

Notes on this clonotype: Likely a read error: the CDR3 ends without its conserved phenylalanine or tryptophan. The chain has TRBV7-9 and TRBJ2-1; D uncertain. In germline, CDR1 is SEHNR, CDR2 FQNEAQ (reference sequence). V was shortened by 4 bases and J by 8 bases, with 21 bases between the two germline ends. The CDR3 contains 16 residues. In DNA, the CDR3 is TGTGCCAGCAGCTCTCCTCCGAGACACATGACGGATGAGCAGTTCTTA. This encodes CASSSPPRHMTDEQFL.

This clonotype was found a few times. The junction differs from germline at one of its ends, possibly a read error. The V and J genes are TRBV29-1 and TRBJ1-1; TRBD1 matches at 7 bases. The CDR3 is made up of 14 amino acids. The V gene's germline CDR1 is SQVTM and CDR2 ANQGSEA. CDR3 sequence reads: CSVAGGGLNTGAFF. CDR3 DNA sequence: TGTAGCGTCGCAGGGGGGGGCCTGAACACTGGGGCTTTCTTT.

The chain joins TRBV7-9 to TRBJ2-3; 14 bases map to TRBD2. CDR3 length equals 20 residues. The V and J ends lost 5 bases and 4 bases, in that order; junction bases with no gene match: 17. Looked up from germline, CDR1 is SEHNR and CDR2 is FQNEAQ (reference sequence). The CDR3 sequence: CASSPIGLAGGRVGADTQYF. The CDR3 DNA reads TGTGCCAGCAGCCCAATCGGACTAGCGGGAGGCCGCGTTGGAGCAGATACGCAGTATTTT.

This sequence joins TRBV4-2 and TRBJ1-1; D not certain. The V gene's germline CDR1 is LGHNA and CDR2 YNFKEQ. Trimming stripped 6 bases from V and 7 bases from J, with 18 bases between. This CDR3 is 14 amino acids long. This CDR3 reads CASRRRRDCSEAFF. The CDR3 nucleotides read TGTGCCAGCAGGCGCAGGAGGGATTGCAGTGAAGCTTTCTTT.

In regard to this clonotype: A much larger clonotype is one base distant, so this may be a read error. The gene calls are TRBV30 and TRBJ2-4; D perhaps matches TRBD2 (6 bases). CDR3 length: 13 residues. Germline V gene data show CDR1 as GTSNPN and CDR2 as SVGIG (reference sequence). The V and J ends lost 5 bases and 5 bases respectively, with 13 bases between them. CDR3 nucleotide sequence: TGTGCCTGGGAGGGGACGGGGGAAAACATTCAGTACTTC. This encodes CAWEGTGENIQYF.

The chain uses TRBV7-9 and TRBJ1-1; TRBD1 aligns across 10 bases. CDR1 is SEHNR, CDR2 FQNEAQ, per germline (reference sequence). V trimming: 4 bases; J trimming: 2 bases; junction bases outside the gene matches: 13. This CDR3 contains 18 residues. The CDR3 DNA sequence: TGTGCCAGCAGCTCTCCCGCTGGGACAGGGGTTTTAAACACTGAAGCTTTCTTT. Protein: CASSSPAGTGVLNTEAFF.

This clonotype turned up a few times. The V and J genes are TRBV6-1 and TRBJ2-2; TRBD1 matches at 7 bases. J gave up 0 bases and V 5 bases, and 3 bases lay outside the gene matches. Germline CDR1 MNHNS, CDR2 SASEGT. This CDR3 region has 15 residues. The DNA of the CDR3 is TGTGCCAGCAGTATTGGGACAGCGAACACCGGGGAGCTGTTTTTT. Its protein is CASSIGTANTGELFF.

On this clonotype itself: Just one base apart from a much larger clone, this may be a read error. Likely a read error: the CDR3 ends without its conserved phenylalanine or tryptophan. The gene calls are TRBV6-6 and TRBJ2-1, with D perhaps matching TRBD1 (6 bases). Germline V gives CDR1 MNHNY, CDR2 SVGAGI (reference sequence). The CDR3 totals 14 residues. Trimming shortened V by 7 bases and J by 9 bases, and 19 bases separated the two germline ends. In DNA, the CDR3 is TGTGCCAGCACCCTGACAGGCACGACCTTTGAGCAGTTCTCC. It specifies CASTLTGTTFEQFS.

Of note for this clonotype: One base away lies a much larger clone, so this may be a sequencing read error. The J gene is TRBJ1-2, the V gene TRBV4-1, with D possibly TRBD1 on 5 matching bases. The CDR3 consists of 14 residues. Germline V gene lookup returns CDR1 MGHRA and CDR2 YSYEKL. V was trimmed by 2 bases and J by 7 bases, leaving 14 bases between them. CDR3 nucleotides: TGCGCCAGCAGCCAAAAAGGGGCAGGTTGTGGCTACACCTTC. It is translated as CASSQKGAGCGYTF.

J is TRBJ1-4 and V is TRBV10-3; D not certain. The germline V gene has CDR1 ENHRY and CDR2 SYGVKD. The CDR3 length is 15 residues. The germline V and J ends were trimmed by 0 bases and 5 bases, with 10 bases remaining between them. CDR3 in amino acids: CAISESSSANEKLFF. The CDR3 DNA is TGTGCCATCAGTGAGTCTTCGTCAGCAAATGAAAAACTGTTTTTT.

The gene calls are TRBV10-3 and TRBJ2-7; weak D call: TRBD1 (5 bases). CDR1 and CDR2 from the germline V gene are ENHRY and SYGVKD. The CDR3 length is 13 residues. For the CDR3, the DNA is TGTCCCTCCCAAACAGGTTCCCCCTACGAGCAGTACTTC. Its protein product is CPSQTGSPYEQYF.

CDR3 in amino acids: CASSYSVLGLPGLGDEQYF. The DNA of the CDR3 is TGTGCCAGCAGTTACTCGGTGTTGGGACTACCGGGACTAGGCGACGAGCAGTACTTC. V is TRBV6-2 or TRBV6-3 and J is TRBJ2-7, with 8 bases lining up with TRBD2. The CDR3 has 19 residues. Per germline, CDR1 MNHEY and CDR2 SVGEGT. V dropped 0 bases and J dropped 5; count of bases not matched to a gene: 18.

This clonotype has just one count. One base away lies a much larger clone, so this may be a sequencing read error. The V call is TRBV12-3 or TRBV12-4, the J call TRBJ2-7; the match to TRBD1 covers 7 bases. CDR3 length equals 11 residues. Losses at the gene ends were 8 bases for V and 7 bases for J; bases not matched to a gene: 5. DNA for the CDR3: TGTGCCAGCCCTAGGGGGCGAGAGCAGTACTTC. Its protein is CASPRGREQYF.

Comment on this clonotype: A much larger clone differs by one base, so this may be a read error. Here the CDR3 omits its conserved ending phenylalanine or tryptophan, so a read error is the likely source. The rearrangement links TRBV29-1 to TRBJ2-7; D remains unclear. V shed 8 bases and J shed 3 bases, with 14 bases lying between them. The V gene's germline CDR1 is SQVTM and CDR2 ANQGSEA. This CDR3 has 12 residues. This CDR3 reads CSPPITLYEQYS. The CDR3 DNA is TGCAGCCCACCAATTACACTCTACGAGCAGTACTCC.

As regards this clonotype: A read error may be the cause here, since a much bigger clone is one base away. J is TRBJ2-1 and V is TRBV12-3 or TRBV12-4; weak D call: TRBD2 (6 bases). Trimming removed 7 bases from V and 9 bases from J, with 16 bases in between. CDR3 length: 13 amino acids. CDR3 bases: TGTGCCAGCAATGGTACCCAGGGAGGTGAGCAGTTCTTC. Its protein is CASNGTQGGEQFF.

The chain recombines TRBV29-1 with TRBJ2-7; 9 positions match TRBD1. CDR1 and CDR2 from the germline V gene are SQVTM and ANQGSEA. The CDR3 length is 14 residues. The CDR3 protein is CGVLVTGGTYEQYV. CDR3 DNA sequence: TGCGGCGTGCTCGTGACAGGGGGAACCTACGAGCAGTACGTC.

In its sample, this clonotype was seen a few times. CDR3 region: CASSEAGNTIYF. The CDR3 nucleotides read TGTGCCAGCAGTGAAGCGGGAAACACCATATATTTT. The rearrangement joins TRBV2 to TRBJ1-3; D call uncertain. The CDR3 contains 12 residues. Trimming stripped 0 bases from V and 4 bases from J, with 1 base between. Germline V lookup: CDR1 SNHLY, CDR2 FYNNEI.

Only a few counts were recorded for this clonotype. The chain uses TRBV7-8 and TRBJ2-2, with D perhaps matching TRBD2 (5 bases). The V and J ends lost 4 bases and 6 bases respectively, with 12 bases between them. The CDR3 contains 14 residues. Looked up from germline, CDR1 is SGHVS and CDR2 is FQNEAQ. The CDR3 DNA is TGTGCCAGCAGCTCTAGCATTCCCGCCGGGGAGCTGTTTTTT. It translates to CASSSSIPAGELFF.

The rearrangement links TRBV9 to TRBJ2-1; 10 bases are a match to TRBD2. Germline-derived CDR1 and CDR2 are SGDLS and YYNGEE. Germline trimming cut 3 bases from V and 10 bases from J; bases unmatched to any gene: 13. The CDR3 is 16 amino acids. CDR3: CASSARLAGGLIEQFF. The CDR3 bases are TGTGCCAGCAGCGCGAGACTAGCGGGTGGACTTATCGAGCAGTTCTTC. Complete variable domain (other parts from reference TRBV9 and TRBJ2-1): DSGVTQTPKHLITATGQRVTLRCSPRSGDLSVYWYQQSLDQGLQFLIQYYNGEERAKGNILERFSAQQFPDLHSELNLSSLELGDSALYFCASSARLAGGLIEQFFGPGTRLTVL.

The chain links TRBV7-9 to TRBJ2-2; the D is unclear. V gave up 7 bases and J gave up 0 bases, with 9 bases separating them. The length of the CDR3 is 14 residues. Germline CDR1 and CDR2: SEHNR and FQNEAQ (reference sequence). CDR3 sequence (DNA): TGTGCCAGCAAGGCTTCCGCGAACACCGGGGAGCTGTTTTTT. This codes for CASKASANTGELFF.

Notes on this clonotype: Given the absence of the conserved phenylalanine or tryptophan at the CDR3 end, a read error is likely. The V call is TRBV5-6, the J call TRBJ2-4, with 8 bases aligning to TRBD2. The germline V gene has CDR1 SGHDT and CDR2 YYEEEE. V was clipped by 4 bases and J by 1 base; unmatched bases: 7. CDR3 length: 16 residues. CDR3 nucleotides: TGTGCCAGCAGCAATAGCGGGACCGACGCCAAAAACATTCAGTACCTC. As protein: CASSNSGTDAKNIQYL.

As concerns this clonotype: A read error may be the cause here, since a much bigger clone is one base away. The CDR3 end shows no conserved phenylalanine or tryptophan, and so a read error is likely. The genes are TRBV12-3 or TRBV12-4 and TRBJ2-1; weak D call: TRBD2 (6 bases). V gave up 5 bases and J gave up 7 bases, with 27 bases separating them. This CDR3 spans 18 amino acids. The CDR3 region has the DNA TGTGCCAGCAGTCCAACTCATGGACCGGGACTGGGGGAGAATGAGCAGTTCTTA. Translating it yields CASSPTHGPGLGENEQFL.